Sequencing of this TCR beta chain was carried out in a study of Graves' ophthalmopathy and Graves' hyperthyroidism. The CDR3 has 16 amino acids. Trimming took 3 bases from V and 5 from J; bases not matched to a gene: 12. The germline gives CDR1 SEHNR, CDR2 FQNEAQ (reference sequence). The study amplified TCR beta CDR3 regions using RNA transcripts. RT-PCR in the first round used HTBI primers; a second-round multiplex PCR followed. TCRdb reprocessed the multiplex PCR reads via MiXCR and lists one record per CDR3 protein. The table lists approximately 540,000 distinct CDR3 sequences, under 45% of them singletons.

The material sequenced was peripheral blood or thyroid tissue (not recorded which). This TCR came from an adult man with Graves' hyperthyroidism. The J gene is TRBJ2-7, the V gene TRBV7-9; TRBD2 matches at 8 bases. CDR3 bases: TGTGCCAGCAGCTTGGGGGGTGGCGGGGGGCCCAACGAGCAGTACTTC. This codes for CASSLGGGGGPNEQYF.